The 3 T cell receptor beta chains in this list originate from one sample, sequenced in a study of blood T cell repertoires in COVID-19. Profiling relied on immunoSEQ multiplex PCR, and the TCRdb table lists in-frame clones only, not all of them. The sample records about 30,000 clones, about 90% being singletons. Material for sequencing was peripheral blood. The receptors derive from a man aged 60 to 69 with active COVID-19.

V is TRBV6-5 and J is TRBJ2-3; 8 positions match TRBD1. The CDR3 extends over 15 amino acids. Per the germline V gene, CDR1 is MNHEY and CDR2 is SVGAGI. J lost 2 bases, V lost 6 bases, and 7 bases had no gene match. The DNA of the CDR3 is TGTGCCAGCAGACCCCAGGGGGCGCCCACAGATACGCAGTATTTT. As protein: CASRPQGAPTDTQYF.

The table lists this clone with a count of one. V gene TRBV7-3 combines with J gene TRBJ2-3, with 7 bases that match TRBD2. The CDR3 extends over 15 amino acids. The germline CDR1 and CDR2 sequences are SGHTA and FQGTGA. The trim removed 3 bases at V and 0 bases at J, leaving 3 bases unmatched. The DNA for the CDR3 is TGTGCCAGCAGCTTGGTAGCGGGTAGCACAGATACGCAGTATTTT. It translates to CASSLVAGSTDTQYF.

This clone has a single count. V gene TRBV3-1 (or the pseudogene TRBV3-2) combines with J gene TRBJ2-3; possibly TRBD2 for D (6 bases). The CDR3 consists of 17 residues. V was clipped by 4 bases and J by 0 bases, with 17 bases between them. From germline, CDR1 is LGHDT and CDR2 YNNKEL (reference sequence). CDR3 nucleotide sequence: TGTGCCAGCAGCCTAGCTTGGGTAGCGGATAGCACAGATACGCAGTATTTT. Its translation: CASSLAWVADSTDTQYF.